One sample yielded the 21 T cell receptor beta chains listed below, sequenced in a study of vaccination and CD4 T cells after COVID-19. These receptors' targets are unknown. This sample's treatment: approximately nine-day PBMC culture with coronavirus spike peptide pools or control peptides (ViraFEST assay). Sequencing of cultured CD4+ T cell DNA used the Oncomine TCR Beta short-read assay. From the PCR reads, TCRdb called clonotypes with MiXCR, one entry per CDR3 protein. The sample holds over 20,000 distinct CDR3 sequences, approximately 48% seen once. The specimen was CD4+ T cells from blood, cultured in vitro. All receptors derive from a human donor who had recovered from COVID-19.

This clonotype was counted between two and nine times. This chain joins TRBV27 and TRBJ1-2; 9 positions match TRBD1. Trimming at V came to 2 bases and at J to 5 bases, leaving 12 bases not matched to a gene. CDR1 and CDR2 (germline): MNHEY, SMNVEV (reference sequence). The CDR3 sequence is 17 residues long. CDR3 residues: CASSLKETGGFWYGYTF. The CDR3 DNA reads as TGTGCCAGCAGTTTAAAAGAGACAGGGGGATTTTGGTATGGCTACACCTTC.

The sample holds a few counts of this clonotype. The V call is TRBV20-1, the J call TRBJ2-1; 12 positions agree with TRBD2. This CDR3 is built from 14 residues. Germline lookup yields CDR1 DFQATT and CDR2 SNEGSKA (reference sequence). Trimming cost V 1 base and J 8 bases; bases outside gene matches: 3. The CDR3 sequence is CSARVLAGGDEQFF. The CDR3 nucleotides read TGCAGTGCTAGAGTTCTAGCGGGAGGGGATGAGCAGTTCTTC.

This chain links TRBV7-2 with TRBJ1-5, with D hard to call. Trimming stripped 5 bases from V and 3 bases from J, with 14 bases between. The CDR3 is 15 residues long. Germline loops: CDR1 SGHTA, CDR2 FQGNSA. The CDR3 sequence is CASSIERGYNQPQHF. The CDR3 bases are TGTGCCAGCAGCATTGAACGGGGTTACAATCAGCCCCAGCATTTT.

DNA of the CDR3: TGCGCCAGCAGCTTGGCACTAGCGGAAGAGACCCAGTACTTC. Translating gives CASSLALAEETQYF. The V call is TRBV5-1, the J call TRBJ2-5; 8 nucleotides agree with TRBD2. The CDR3 is 14 residues long. Germline V gene data show CDR1 as SGHRS and CDR2 as YFSETQ. The J segment lost 3 bases and the V segment lost 0 bases, leaving 1 base of the junction unmatched.

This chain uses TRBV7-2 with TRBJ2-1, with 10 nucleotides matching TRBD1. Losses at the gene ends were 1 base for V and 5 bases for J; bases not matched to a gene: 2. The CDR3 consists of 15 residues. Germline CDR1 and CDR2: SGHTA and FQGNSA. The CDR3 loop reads CASSLVGTGDNEQFF. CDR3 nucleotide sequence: TGTGCCAGCAGCTTAGTAGGGACAGGGGACAATGAGCAGTTCTTC.

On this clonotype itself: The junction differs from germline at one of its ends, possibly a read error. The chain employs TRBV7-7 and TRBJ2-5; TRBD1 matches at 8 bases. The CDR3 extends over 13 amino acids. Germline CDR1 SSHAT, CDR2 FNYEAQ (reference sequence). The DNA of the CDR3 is TGTGCTAGCAGCCCGGGACAGGAAGAGACCCAGTACTTC. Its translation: CASSPGQEETQYF.

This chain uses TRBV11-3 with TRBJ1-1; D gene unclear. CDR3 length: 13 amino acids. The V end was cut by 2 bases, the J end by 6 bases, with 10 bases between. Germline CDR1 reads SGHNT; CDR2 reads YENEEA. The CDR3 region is CASSLWRQSEAFF. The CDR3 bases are TGTGCCAGCAGCTTATGGAGACAATCTGAAGCTTTCTTT.

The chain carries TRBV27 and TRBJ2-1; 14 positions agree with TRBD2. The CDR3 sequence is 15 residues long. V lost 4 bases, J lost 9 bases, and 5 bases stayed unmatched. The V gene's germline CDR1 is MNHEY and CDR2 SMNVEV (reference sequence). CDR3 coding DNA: TGTGCCAGCAGTTCGGGACTAGCGGGAGCGGGTGAGCAGTTCTTC. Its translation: CASSSGLAGAGEQFF.

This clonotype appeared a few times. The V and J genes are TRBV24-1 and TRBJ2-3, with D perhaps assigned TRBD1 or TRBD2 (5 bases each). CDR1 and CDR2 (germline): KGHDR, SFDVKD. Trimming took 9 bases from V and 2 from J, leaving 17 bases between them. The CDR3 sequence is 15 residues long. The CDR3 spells CATGVAGASTDTQYF. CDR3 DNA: TGTGCCACCGGGGTAGCCGGGGCCTCCACAGATACGCAGTATTTT.

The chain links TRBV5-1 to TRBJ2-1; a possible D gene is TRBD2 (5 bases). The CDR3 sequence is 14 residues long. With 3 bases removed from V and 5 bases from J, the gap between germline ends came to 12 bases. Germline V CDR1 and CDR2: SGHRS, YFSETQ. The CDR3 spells CASSYAGNHNEQFF. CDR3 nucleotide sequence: TGCGCCAGCAGCTACGCCGGGAATCACAATGAGCAGTTCTTC.

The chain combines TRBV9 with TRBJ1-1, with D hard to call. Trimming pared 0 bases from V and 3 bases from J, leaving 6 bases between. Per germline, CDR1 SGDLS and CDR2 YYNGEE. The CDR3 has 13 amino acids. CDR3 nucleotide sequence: TGTGCCAGCAGCGTAGCCCAGGACACTGAAGCTTTCTTT. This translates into CASSVAQDTEAFF.

The CDR3 DNA sequence: TGCAGCGTTGAGGTCCAGTCCGCAGATACGCAGTATTTT. It codes for CSVEVQSADTQYF. This chain uses TRBV29-1 with TRBJ2-3; no firm D call. The V gene lost 3 bases and the J gene lost 4 bases, with 11 bases spanning the gap. The CDR3 loop spans 13 amino acids. Germline lookup yields CDR1 SQVTM and CDR2 ANQGSEA.

DNA for the CDR3: TGCAGTGCTGAGGTAGCGGGAGGGCCCTACAATGAGCAGTTCTTC. Amino acid sequence: CSAEVAGGPYNEQFF. The chain recombines TRBV20-1 with TRBJ2-1; 11 bases fit TRBD2. Germline assignment: CDR1 DFQATT and CDR2 SNEGSKA (reference sequence). Trimming cost V 5 bases and J 2 bases; bases outside gene matches: 5. The CDR3 covers 15 residues.

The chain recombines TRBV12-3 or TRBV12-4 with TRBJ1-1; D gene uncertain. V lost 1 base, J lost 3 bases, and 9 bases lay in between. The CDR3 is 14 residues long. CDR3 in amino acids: CASSLGPLDTEAFF. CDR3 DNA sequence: TGTGCCAGCAGTTTAGGCCCCCTCGACACTGAAGCTTTCTTT.

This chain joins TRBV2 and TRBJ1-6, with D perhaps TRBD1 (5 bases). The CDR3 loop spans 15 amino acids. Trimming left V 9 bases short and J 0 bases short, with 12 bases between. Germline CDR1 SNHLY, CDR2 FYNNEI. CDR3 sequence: CASTGHSSYNSPLHF. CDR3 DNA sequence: TGTGCCAGTACAGGACATAGCTCCTATAATTCACCCCTCCACTTT.

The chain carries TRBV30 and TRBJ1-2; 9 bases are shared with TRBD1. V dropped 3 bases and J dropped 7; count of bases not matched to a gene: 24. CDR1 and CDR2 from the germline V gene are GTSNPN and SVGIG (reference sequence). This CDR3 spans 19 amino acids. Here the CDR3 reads CAWRRGTGRMGIVKAGYTF. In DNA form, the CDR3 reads TGTGCCTGGAGGCGGGGGACAGGGCGAATGGGTATAGTTAAAGCTGGCTACACCTTC.

The CDR3 protein is CASSLREGHSPLHF. In DNA form, the CDR3 reads TGTGCCAGCAGTTTGCGCGAGGGACATTCACCCCTCCACTTT. The chain combines TRBV27 with TRBJ1-6, with D maybe TRBD1 (5 bases). Trimming took off 3 bases at V and 8 bases at J, with 11 bases between the two ends. The CDR3 consists of 14 residues. Germline CDR1 is MNHEY and CDR2 is SMNVEV (reference sequence).

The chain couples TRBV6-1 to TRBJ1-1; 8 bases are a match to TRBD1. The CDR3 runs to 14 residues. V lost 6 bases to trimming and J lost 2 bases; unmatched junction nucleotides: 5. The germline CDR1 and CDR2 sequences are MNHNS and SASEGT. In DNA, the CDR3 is TGTGCCAGCAGATATGGACAGGGCAACACTGAAGCTTTCTTT. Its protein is CASRYGQGNTEAFF.

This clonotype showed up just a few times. The DNA of the CDR3 is TGTGCCAGCAGTCTTAGCGGCAATGAGCAGTTCTTC. Amino acids: CASSLSGNEQFF. This chain joins TRBV6-1 and TRBJ2-1; D might be TRBD2 (6 bases). There are 12 residues in the CDR3. V lost 5 bases, J lost 6 bases, and 8 bases lay in between. Germline loops: CDR1 MNHNS, CDR2 SASEGT.

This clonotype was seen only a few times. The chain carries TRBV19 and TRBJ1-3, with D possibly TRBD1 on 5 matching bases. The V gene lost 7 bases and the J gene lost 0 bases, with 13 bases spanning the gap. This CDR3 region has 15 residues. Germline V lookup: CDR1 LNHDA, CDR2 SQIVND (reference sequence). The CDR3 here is CASTEQASSGNTIYF. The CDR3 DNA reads TGTGCCAGTACTGAACAGGCCAGCTCTGGAAACACCATATATTTT.

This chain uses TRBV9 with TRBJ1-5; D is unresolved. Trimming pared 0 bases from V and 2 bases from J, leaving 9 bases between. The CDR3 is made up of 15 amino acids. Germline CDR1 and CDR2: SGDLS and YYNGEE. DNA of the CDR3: TGTGCCAGCAGCGTAGAGGTTTTAGGCAATCAGCCCCAGCATTTT. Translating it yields CASSVEVLGNQPQHF.